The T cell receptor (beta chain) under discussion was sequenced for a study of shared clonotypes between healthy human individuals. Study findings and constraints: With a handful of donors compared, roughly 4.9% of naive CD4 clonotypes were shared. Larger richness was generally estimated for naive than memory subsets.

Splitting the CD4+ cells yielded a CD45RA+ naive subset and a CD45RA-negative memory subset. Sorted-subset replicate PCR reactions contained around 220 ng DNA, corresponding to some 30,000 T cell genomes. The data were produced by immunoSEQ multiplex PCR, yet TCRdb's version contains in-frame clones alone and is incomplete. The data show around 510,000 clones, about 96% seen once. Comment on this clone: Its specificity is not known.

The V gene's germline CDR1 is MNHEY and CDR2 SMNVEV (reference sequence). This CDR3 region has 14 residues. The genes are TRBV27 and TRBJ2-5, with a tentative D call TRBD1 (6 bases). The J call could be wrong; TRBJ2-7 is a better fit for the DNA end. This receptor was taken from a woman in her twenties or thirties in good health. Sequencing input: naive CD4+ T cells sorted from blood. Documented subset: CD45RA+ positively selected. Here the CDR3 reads CASGARDKNYEQYF. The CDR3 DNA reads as TGTGCCAGCGGGGCCCGGGACAAGAACTACGAGCAGTACTTC.